Below, 19 T cell receptor beta chains from the same sample are listed, as sequenced in a study of T-cell reconstitution after alpha-beta-depleted transplantation in children. Library preparation (for TCRbeta) was performed with unique molecular identifiers. From the PCR reads, TCRdb called clonotypes with MiXCR, one entry per CDR3 protein. The sample yields 700,000 to 850,000 distinct CDR3 sequences, roughly 15% seen once. This material consisted of PBMCs, mostly from graft donor cells, taken 360 days after TCRalphabeta/CD19-depleted stem cell transplant. These receptors came from a male patient between 10 and 17 years old who had a stem cell transplant for acute lymphoblastic leukemia, so the T cells may come from the graft donor.

Only one count was recorded for this clonotype. The V call is TRBV27, the J call TRBJ2-1, with 14 bases matching TRBD2. J gave up 6 bases and V 7 bases, and 8 bases lay outside the gene matches. This CDR3 contains 16 residues. CDR1 MNHEY and CDR2 SMNVEV come from the germline V gene (reference sequence). The CDR3 loop reads CASTGPGTSGSNEQFF. The CDR3 DNA reads TGTGCCAGCACTGGGCCCGGGACTAGCGGGAGCAATGAGCAGTTCTTC.

This clonotype was counted at least ten times. V usage is TRBV29-1 and J usage is TRBJ1-1; D call uncertain. Deletions cut 7 bases from V and 6 bases from J, with 15 bases between. The germline V gene encodes CDR1 SQVTM and CDR2 ANQGSEA. This CDR3 region has 12 residues. CDR3 DNA: TGCAGCGCCGGTGACATTGGACCTGAAGCTTTCTTT. Translation gives CSAGDIGPEAFF.

This clonotype was found a few times. The chain is built from TRBV27 and TRBJ2-7, with TRBD1 as a possible D gene (6 bases). V lost 3 bases and J 6 bases, leaving 15 bases between the germline ends. The CDR3 has 14 residues. CDR1 is MNHEY, CDR2 SMNVEV, per germline (reference sequence). CDR3 in DNA: TGTGCCAGCAGTTTTGGTCAGGGGATATTCGAGCAGTACTTC. Residues: CASSFGQGIFEQYF.

This clonotype was counted between two and nine times. The V gene is TRBV29-1, the J gene TRBJ1-1; D possibly corresponds to TRBD1 (6 bases). Trimming pared 6 bases from V and 6 bases from J, leaving 17 bases between. This CDR3 has 13 amino acids. Germline V gives CDR1 SQVTM, CDR2 ANQGSEA. The CDR3 region is CSVLGGGGPEAFF. The CDR3 DNA reads TGCAGCGTCCTGGGTGGAGGGGGACCTGAAGCTTTCTTT. Supplemented by reference TRBV29-1 and TRBJ1-1, the full variable domain reads SAVISQKPSRDICQRGTSLTIQCQVDSQVTMMFWYRQQPGQSLTLIATANQGSEATYESGFVIDKFPISRPNLTFSTLTVSNMSPEDSSIYLCSVLGGGGPEAFFGQGTRLTVV.

This chain links TRBV18 with TRBJ2-7; 11 bases align to TRBD2. The CDR3 is made up of 19 amino acids. Germline assignment: CDR1 KGHSH and CDR2 LQKENI. V lost 5 bases and J lost 2; bases outside the gene matches: 17. The CDR3 bases are TGTGCCAGCTCAGCACTAAAGATGCTAGCGGGAGGAAGGGCCTACGAGCAGTACTTC. This translates into CASSALKMLAGGRAYEQYF.

This clonotype was found a few times. The chain joins TRBV15 to TRBJ2-7; D possibly corresponds to TRBD1 (5 bases). The CDR3 runs 14 residues. V lost 2 bases, J lost 3 bases, and 11 bases lay in between. Germline CDR1 and CDR2: LNHNV and YYDKDF (reference sequence). The CDR3 region is CATSRQGRIYEQYF. In DNA form, the CDR3 reads TGTGCCACCAGCAGACAGGGTAGGATCTACGAGCAGTACTTC.

J is TRBJ2-1 and V is TRBV7-3; 7 bases agree with TRBD2. The CDR3 spans 15 residues. V dropped 2 bases and J dropped 8; count of bases not matched to a gene: 9. Germline V CDR1 and CDR2: SGHTA, FQGTGA. CDR3 DNA sequence: TGTGCCAGCAGCTTATCGGCGGGAGATAGGGATGAGCAGTTCTTC. The encoded protein is CASSLSAGDRDEQFF.

This clonotype was counted only a few times. The gene calls are TRBV27 and TRBJ1-1, with 11 bases identical to TRBD1. The junction had 5 bases not matched to a gene; V was cut back by 1 base and J by 7 bases. Per the germline V gene, CDR1 is MNHEY and CDR2 is SMNVEV (reference sequence). This CDR3 contains 15 residues. CDR3 protein: CASSLYRTGGFEAFF. DNA for the CDR3: TGTGCCAGCAGTTTATATCGGACAGGGGGCTTTGAAGCTTTCTTT.

This clonotype turned up a few times. The V and J genes are TRBV5-1 and TRBJ1-5; weak D call: TRBD1 (6 bases). This CDR3 comprises 15 residues. Trimming removed 6 bases at V and 5 bases at J, with 18 bases between. Germline CDR1 reads SGHRS; CDR2 reads YFSETQ. The CDR3: CASTKRQDLDQPQHF. CDR3 in DNA: TGCGCCAGCACCAAAAGACAGGACTTAGATCAGCCCCAGCATTTT.

This clonotype has at least ten counts. The chain joins TRBV12-3 or TRBV12-4 to TRBJ2-5; D gene unclear. Trimming took off 6 bases at V and 2 bases at J, with 4 bases between the two ends. The CDR3 loop spans 11 amino acids. The CDR3 DNA follows: TGTGCCAGCAGGATTCAAGAGACCCAGTACTTC. Protein product: CASRIQETQYF.

There are a few counts of this clonotype. The chain links TRBV9 to TRBJ1-4, with TRBD1 matching 8 bases. Losses at the gene ends were 0 bases for V and 8 bases for J; bases not matched to a gene: 6. Germline V lookup: CDR1 SGDLS, CDR2 YYNGEE. The CDR3 is made up of 15 amino acids. The CDR3 bases are TGTGCCAGCAGCGTAGCGCAGGGGGCGAAGGAAAAACTGTTTTTT. Translating gives CASSVAQGAKEKLFF.

The chain carries TRBV4-1 and TRBJ2-2; no firm D call. Germline loops: CDR1 MGHRA, CDR2 YSYEKL. The CDR3 has 17 residues. Between the trimmed V and J ends, which lost 0 bases and 0 bases, there was a span of 11 bases. The CDR3 spells CASSQDNPVPNTGELFF. CDR3 DNA sequence: TGCGCCAGCAGCCAAGATAACCCGGTCCCGAACACCGGGGAGCTGTTTTTT.

This clonotype was detected only a few times. The chain employs TRBV5-1 and TRBJ2-5; TRBD1 agrees at 7 bases. V shed 4 bases, J shed 6 bases, and the junction held 9 bases outside the gene matches. CDR3 size: 14 residues. CDR1 SGHRS and CDR2 YFSETQ come from the germline V gene. This chain's CDR3 is CASSREGAIKTQYF. In DNA, the CDR3 is TGCGCCAGCAGCCGAGAGGGGGCTATTAAGACCCAGTACTTC.

Ten or more counts support this clonotype. The chain carries TRBV10-2 and TRBJ2-4, with TRBD2 matching over 9 bases. Trimming at V came to 3 bases and at J to 0 bases, leaving 9 bases not matched to a gene. Looked up from germline, CDR1 is WSHSY and CDR2 is SAAADI. The CDR3 extends over 18 amino acids. CDR3 loop: CASSEGTSLRLAKNIQYF. The CDR3 DNA reads as TGCGCCAGCAGTGAAGGGACTAGCTTACGGCTAGCCAAAAACATTCAGTACTTC.

The V and J genes are TRBV2 and TRBJ2-1, with 9 bases that match TRBD2. The CDR3 spans 18 residues. The V gene end was trimmed by 10 bases and the J gene end by 4 bases; junction bases not matched to a gene: 20. CDR1 and CDR2 (germline): SNHLY, FYNNEI. The CDR3 reads CAICLAILPTSGYNEQFF. The DNA for the CDR3 is TGTGCCATCTGTTTAGCTATACTTCCGACTAGCGGTTACAATGAGCAGTTCTTC.

This clonotype appeared a few times. The chain joins TRBV20-1 to TRBJ1-3; D ambiguous. Trimming left V 0 bases short and J 2 bases short, with 11 bases between. CDR3 size: 15 residues. Germline lookup yields CDR1 DFQATT and CDR2 SNEGSKA (reference sequence). The CDR3 is CSARDREHAGNTIYF. The CDR3 DNA sequence: TGCAGTGCTAGAGATCGGGAGCATGCTGGAAACACCATATATTTT.

This clonotype occurred a few times. The V gene is TRBV4-2, the J gene TRBJ1-2; D call uncertain. Germline lookup yields CDR1 LGHNA and CDR2 YNFKEQ. The CDR3 is made up of 15 amino acids. V was cut by 1 base and J by 4 bases, with 13 bases left in between. The CDR3 bases are TGTGCCAGCAGCCAAGGAGGGTACGCATCCTATGGCTACACCTTC. Encoded protein: CASSQGGYASYGYTF.

This chain joins TRBV5-1 and TRBJ2-1; D remains ambiguous. The CDR3 spans 19 residues. The germline gives CDR1 SGHRS, CDR2 YFSETQ. Trimming cost V 0 bases and J 5 bases, with 24 bases left between them. CDR3 amino acids: CASSLEPYTSGNRHNEQFF. The CDR3 region has the DNA TGCGCCAGCAGCTTGGAACCTTATACCTCAGGTAATAGACACAATGAGCAGTTCTTC. The full variable domain, rest sourced from reference TRBV5-1 and TRBJ2-1, is KAGVTQTPRYLIKTRGQQVTLSCSPISGHRSVSWYQQTPGQGLQFLFEYFSETQRNKGNFPGRFSGRQFSNSRSEMNVSTLELGDSALYLCASSLEPYTSGNRHNEQFFGPGTRLTVL.

This clonotype was detected a few times. The gene calls are TRBV29-1 and TRBJ2-7; 12 bases are a match to TRBD2. CDR1 and CDR2 (germline): SQVTM, ANQGSEA. The CDR3 has 17 amino acids. J was trimmed by 7 bases and V by 0 bases; bases with no gene match: 13. The CDR3 DNA reads TGCAGCGTTGAAGATGATTGGCTAGCGGGAGGGCCGGGTGAGCAGTACTTC. Translating gives CSVEDDWLAGGPGEQYF.